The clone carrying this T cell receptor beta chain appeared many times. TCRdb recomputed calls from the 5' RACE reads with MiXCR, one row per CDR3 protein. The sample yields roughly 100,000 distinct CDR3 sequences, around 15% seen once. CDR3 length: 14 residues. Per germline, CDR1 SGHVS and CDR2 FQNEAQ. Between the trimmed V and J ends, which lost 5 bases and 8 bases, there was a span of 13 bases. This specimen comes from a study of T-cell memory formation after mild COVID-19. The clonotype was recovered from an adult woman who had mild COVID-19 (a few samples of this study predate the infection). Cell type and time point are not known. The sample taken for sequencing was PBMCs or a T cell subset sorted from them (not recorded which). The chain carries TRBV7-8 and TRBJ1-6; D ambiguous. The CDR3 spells CASSQAISDSPLHF. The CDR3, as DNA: TGTGCCAGCAGCCAAGCAATCAGTGATTCACCCCTCCACTTT.